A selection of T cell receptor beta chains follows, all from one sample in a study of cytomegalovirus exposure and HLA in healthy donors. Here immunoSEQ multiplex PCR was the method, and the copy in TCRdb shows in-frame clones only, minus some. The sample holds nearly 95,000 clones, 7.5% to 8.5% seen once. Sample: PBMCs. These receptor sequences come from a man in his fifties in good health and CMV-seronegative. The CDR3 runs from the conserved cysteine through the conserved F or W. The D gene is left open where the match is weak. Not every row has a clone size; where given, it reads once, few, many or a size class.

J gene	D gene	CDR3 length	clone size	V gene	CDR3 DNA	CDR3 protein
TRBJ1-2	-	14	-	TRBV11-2	TGTGCCAGCAGCCGATCCACCCTTTATAGTGGCTACACCTTC	CASSRSTLYSGYTF
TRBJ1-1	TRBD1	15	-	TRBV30	TGTGCCTGGAGTGCCCAGATTCAGGGGGTCACTGAAGCTTTCTTT	CAWSAQIQGVTEAFF
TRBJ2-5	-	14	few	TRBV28	TGTGCCAGCAGTTTATCGGCAGGGGCAGAGACCCAGTACTTC	CASSLSAGAETQYF
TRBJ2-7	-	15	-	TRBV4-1	TGCGCCAGCAGCCAAGACCGACTGGGAGCCTACGAGCAGTACTTC	CASSQDRLGAYEQYF
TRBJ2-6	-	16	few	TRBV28	TGTGCCAGCAGTTTTAGTTGGGGGCTGGGGGCCAACGTCCTGACTTTC	CASSFSWGLGANVLTF
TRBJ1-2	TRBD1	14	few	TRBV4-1	TGCGCCAGCAGCCATCCCCGGCACAGGGGCGGCTACACCTTC	CASSHPRHRGGYTF
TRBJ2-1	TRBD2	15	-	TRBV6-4	TGTGCCAGCAGCGGAACCGGGAGGGCGAAAAATGAGCAGTTCTTC	CASSGTGRAKNEQFF
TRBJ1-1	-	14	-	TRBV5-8	TGTGCCAGCAGCCCGGACAGCCAAAGGGGGGAAGCTTTCTTT	CASSPDSQRGEAFF
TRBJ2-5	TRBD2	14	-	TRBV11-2	TGTGCCAGCAGCCTTAGCGGGAGTGGTGAGACCCAGTACTTC	CASSLSGSGETQYF
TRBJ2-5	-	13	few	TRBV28	TGTGCCAGCAGTTTAGGAGGAGAAGAGACCCAGTACTTC	CASSLGGEETQYF
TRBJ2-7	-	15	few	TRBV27	TGTGCCAGCAGTTTAGTGCTCTCGCAGGGCTACGAGCAGTACTTC	CASSLVLSQGYEQYF
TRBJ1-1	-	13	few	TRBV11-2	TGTGCCAGCAGCTTTCAGGTGAACACTGAAGCTTTCTTT	CASSFQVNTEAFF
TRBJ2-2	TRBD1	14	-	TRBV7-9	TGTGCCAGCAGCCAGGGACAGGACACCGGGGAGCTGTTTTTT	CASSQGQDTGELFF
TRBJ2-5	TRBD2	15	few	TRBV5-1	TGCGCCAGCAGCACCCTAGCGGGAGGGCCCGAGACCCAGTACTTC	CASSTLAGGPETQYF
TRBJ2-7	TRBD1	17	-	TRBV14	TGTGCCAGCAGCAGACGTCTAGGACAGGGGGCATCCTACGAGCAGTACTTC	CASSRRLGQGASYEQYF
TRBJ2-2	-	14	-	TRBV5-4	TGTGCCAGCAGCTTGGACCCAGGGTCCGGGGAGCTGTTTTTT	CASSLDPGSGELFF
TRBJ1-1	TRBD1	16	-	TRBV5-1	TGCGCCAGCAGCTTGGGGGACAGTCTTGGAAACACTGAAGCTTTCTTT	CASSLGDSLGNTEAFF
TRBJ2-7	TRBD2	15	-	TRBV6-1	TGTGCCAGCTGGTGGCGGCGGGAGGGCCTCTACGAGCAGTACTTC	CASWWRREGLYEQYF
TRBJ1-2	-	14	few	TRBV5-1	TGCGCCAGCAGCCCCCGCGGGGGTAACTATGGCTACACCTTC	CASSPRGGNYGYTF
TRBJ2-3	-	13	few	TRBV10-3	TGTGCCATCCAGTCGGAGCCCACAGATACGCAGTATTTT	CAIQSEPTDTQYF
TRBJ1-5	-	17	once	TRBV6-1	TGCGCCAGCAGTGAGGGTCGGACAGACTATAGCAATCAGCCCCAGCATTTT	CASSEGRTDYSNQPQHF
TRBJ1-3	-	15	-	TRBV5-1	TGCGCCAGCAGCTGGGGGACAACCTCTGGAAACACCATATATTTT	CASSWGTTSGNTIYF
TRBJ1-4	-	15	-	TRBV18	TGTGCCAGCTCACCCAGTGTGGGTGGGACAGAAAAACTGTTTTTT	CASSPSVGGTEKLFF
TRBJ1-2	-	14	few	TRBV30	TGTGCCTGGAGTGTACGTGGGCGTGGTAACGGCTACACCTTC	CAWSVRGRGNGYTF
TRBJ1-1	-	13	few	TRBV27	TGTGCCAGCAGTTTACAGGGGCTATCTGAAGCTTTCTTT	CASSLQGLSEAFF
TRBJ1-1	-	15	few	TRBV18	TGTGCCAGCTCACCTCGAGACGGGGAGGGCACTGAAGCTTTCTTT	CASSPRDGEGTEAFF
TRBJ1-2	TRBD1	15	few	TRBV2	TGTGCCAGCACCGCCCAGGGGGCTGGCCACTATGGCTACACCTTC	CASTAQGAGHYGYTF
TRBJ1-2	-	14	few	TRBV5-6	TGTGCCAGCAGCTTGGAGGGAGGCTGGGAGGCCTACACCTTC	CASSLEGGWEAYTF
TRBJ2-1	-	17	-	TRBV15	TGTGCCACCAGCAGACCCACGGTCCGGAGATCCTACAATGAGCAGTTCTTC	CATSRPTVRRSYNEQFF
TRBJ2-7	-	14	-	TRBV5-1	TGCGCCAGCAGCTTGGACAGGGATATGTACGAGCAGTACTTC	CASSLDRDMYEQYF
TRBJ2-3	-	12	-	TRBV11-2	TGTGCCAGCAGCCTCCATACTGATACGCAGTATTTT	CASSLHTDTQYF
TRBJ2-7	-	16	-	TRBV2	TGTGCCAGCAAGGGGGGGAGGGCATATAGCTCCTACGAGCAGTACTTC	CASKGGRAYSSYEQYF
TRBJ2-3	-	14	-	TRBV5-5	TGTGCCAGCAGCCTACAGACCAACACAGATACGCAGTATTTT	CASSLQTNTDTQYF
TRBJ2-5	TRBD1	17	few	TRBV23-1	TGCGCCAGCAGTCACCGCGAGGGACAGCCCCCCGAAGAGACCCAGTACTTC	CASSHREGQPPEETQYF
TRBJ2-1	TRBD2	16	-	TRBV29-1	TGCAGCGTTGTAGGGCTAGCGGGAGATCTCTACAATGAGCAGTTCTTC	CSVVGLAGDLYNEQFF
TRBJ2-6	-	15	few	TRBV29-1	TGCAGCGTTCTCGACTCCGATTCTGGGGCCAACGTCCTGACTTTC	CSVLDSDSGANVLTF
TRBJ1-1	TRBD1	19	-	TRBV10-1	TGCGCCAGCAGTGAGTGGATCCTTACAGGGGGCGAGAAGAACACTGAAGCTTTCTTT	CASSEWILTGGEKNTEAFF
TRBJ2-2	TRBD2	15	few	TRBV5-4	TGTGCCAGCAGCCCCCTGGCGGGGGGAACCGGGGAGCTGTTTTTT	CASSPLAGGTGELFF
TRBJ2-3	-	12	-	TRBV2	TGTGCCAGCAGGGAGGGGACAGATACGCAGTATTTT	CASREGTDTQYF
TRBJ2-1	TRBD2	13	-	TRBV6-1	TGTGCCAGCAGCTCTCGGCGGGGGGATGAGCAGTTCTTC	CASSSRRGDEQFF
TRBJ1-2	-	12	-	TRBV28	TGTGCCAGCAGTTCGAGTCACTATGGCTACACCTTC	CASSSSHYGYTF
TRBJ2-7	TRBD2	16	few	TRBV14	TGTGCCAGCAGCCAAGGCGGACTAGCGGGATTCTACGAGCAGTACTTC	CASSQGGLAGFYEQYF
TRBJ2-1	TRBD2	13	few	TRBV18	TGTGCCAGCTCACCAGCGGGGGGGTATGAGCAGCTCTTC	CASSPAGGYEQLF
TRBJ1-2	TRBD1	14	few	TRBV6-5	TGTGCCAGCAGTTACTCGACAGGGGGCATTGGCTACACCTTC	CASSYSTGGIGYTF
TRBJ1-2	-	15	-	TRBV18	TGTGCCAGCTCCACCTTGGGAGGGGAAAGCTATGGCTACACCTTC	CASSTLGGESYGYTF
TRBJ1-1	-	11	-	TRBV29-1	TGCAGCGTTCGCGGTAACACTGAAGCTTTCTTT	CSVRGNTEAFF